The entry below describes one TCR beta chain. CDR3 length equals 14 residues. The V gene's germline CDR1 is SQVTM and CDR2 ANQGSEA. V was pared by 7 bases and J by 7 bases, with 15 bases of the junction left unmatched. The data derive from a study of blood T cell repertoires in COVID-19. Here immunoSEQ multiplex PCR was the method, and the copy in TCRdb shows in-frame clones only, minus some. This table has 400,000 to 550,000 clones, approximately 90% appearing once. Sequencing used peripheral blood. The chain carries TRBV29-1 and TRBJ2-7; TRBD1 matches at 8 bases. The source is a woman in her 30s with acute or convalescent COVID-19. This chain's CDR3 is CSAVPTGDPMEQYF. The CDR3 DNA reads TGCAGCGCGGTACCGACAGGGGACCCCATGGAGCAGTACTTC.